The source of this T cell receptor beta chain is a study of spatial heterogeneity in lung cancer. Study outcomes and limitations: Ubiquitous expanded tumor TCRs appeared in blood more at resection than follow-up.

Time point in this sample: blood at routine non-recurrence follow-up after resection. Tumor, nontumor lung or frozen PBMC supplied whole RNA, sequenced without sorting. This CDR3 spans 15 amino acids. Every cDNA TCR molecule received its own unique molecular identifier. MiXCR, run by TCRdb on the 5' RACE reads, gives a single entry per CDR3 protein. Of about 16,000 distinct CDR3 sequences listed, approximately 6.8% were seen once; the top ten hold around 25%. This clonotype was detected a few times. The antigen is not known. This sequence was found in a male donor with early-stage non-small cell lung cancer. The chain links TRBV21-1 to TRBJ2-5; the table gives TRBD1 as D, unverified against the DNA. TRBV21-1 is given as a pseudogene. The sequenced sample was PBMCs, obtained at follow-up. The CDR3 region is CASSRAPIDGETQYF. The CDR3 DNA sequence: TGTGCCAGCAGCCGGGCCCCCATCGATGGAGAGACCCAGTACTTC.